The 10 T cell receptor beta chains below all came from one sample that was sequenced in a study of blood T cells in healthy people across ages (dated by TCRdb to between 2014 and 2017). Library preparation employed 5' RACE. The instrument was an Illumina HiSeq 2500. The second PCR ran for roughly 7 to 11 cycles and used a J-beta primer mix along with a sample-barcoded 5' primer. Through fastp at Q25 and MiXCR, TCRdb rebuilt clones from the public reads, retaining in-frame beta chains. Rows are combined by CDR3 protein, so each entry shows the most common genes and DNA. Within this sample are 1.5 million to 2 million distinct CDR3 sequences, with roughly 27% of them counted one time only. Around 7.7% of the sample is in the top ten clones. The source material was blood. These receptors were taken from a woman in her thirties in good health.

This chain connects TRBV12-3 or TRBV12-4 to TRBJ2-5, with 14 nucleotides matching TRBD2. V shed 10 bases and J 5 bases; nucleotides not matched to a gene: 18. The CDR3 is 18 residues long. CDR3 DNA: TGTGCCACCCTAGGACTAGCGGGAGGTCCGGGGCAACGGGAGACCCAGTACTTC. As protein: CATLGLAGGPGQRETQYF.

The chain is built from TRBV12-3 or TRBV12-4 and TRBJ2-4, with D possibly TRBD2 on 6 matching bases. V was cut by 6 bases and J by 3 bases, with 15 bases left in between. The CDR3 totals 15 residues. The CDR3 DNA reads TGTGCCAGCAGCCTGTGGGGGGTTAGCAAAAACATTCAGTACTTC. Its protein is CASSLWGVSKNIQYF.

The J gene is TRBJ2-5, the V gene TRBV10-3, with D uncertain. The CDR3 runs to 10 residues. V was shortened by 8 bases and J by 6 bases, with 7 bases between the two germline ends. Germline values: CDR1 ENHRY, CDR2 SYGVKD. In DNA form, the CDR3 reads TGTGCCATCGGAGATAAGACCCAGTACTTC. It is translated as CAIGDKTQYF.

This clonotype has only one observation. A much larger clone differs from this one at a single base, so this may be a read error. The chain couples TRBV6-6 to TRBJ2-7; 16 bases are shared with TRBD2. The germline V gene encodes CDR1 MNHNY and CDR2 SVGAGI (reference sequence). The CDR3 length is 15 residues. CDR3 sequence: CAGSTGTSGRDEQYF. The CDR3 DNA sequence: TGTGCCGGCAGTACCGGGACTAGCGGGAGGGACGAGCAGTACTTC.

This clonotype has at least ten counts. The chain combines TRBV6-5 with TRBJ2-7; 10 bases line up with TRBD2. CDR1 and CDR2 from the germline V gene are MNHEY and SVGAGI. With 2 bases clipped from V and 1 base from J, the junction kept 5 bases outside the gene matches. CDR3 length: 16 residues. CDR3 DNA sequence: TGTGCCAGCAGTTACAGGCTAGCGGGGGAGTCCTACGAGCAGTACTTC. Translating it yields CASSYRLAGESYEQYF.

This clonotype was recorded once. This chain uses TRBV28 with TRBJ2-1; 12 bases align to TRBD2. The J segment lost 7 bases and the V segment lost 5 bases, leaving 21 bases of the junction unmatched. Germline V gene sequence: CDR1 MDHEN, CDR2 SYDVKM. The CDR3 length is 20 residues. The CDR3: CASSNSRRWSSGRGGNEQFF. CDR3 DNA sequence: TGTGCCAGCAGTAACTCCAGACGGTGGTCTAGCGGGAGGGGGGGGAATGAGCAGTTCTTC.

CDR3 nucleotide sequence: TGCAGTGCTAAATCAGCGGGGAGACCGGAGCAGTTCTTC. It encodes CSAKSAGRPEQFF. V gene TRBV20-1 combines with J gene TRBJ2-1; 7 positions agree with TRBD2. Germline loops: CDR1 DFQATT, CDR2 SNEGSKA (reference sequence). This CDR3 is 13 amino acids long. The J segment lost 10 bases and the V segment lost 4 bases, leaving 10 bases of the junction unmatched.

This chain links TRBV5-1 with TRBJ2-7, with TRBD1 matching 10 bases. The closer fit of TRBJ2-5 to the DNA end suggests the J call may be wrong. This CDR3 region has 15 residues. Germline CDR1 is SGHRS and CDR2 is YFSETQ. The CDR3 region is CASSFSTGGGETQYF. DNA for the CDR3: TGCGCCAGCAGCTTCTCGACAGGGGGCGGGGAGACCCAGTACTTC.

This clonotype was found many times. J is TRBJ2-1 and V is TRBV7-9, with TRBD2 as a possible D gene (6 bases). In germline, CDR1 is SEHNR, CDR2 FQNEAQ (reference sequence). The CDR3 loop spans 14 amino acids. V was pared by 8 bases and J by 15 bases, with 26 bases between. In nucleotides, the CDR3 is TGTGCCAGCTATACCGGGACTGCCTCTCTCAAGGTGTTCTTC. Its translation: CASYTGTASLKVFF.

This chain connects TRBV6-7 to TRBJ2-7, with 11 bases fitting TRBD1. TRBV6-7 is an ORF; its function is uncertain. CDR3 length: 17 amino acids. Trimming cost V 1 base and J 6 bases; bases outside gene matches: 11. CDR3 in amino acids: CASSYCHRDRGFGEQYF. The CDR3 DNA follows: TGTGCCAGCAGTTACTGTCACCGGGACAGGGGGTTCGGCGAGCAGTACTTC.